This T cell receptor (beta chain) was identified in a study of identical twins. Broader study findings: Out-of-frame TCR alpha sharing in monozygotic twins exceeded recombination model predictions.

With no exceptions, donors were healthy Caucasians. On this clonotype itself: Its antigen is still unknown.

The CDR3 is made up of 14 amino acids. V shed 5 bases and J 2 bases; nucleotides not matched to a gene: 7. Germline V gives CDR1 DFQATT, CDR2 SNEGSKA (reference sequence). TCRdb re-derived calls from the 5' RACE reads in MiXCR, one entry per CDR3 protein. The sample contains 600,000 to 850,000 distinct CDR3 sequences, 15% to 20% of which appear only once. This sample was shared with a second study, whose subject was T cells expressing NK-cell markers.

The sequenced sample consisted of PBMCs. The receptor was isolated from a young woman in good health. J is TRBJ2-3 and V is TRBV20-1; TRBD2 agrees at 7 bases. The DNA of the CDR3 is TGCAGTGCTCGAAGACGGGGGGACACAGATACGCAGTATTTT. This gives the protein CSARRRGDTDTQYF.